This T cell receptor (beta chain) came from a study of blood T cell repertoires in COVID-19 (dated by TCRdb to 2019 to 2021). Looking at the study overall: Samples covering the acute and convalescent phases of COVID-19 were provided by collaborators in the United States, Italy and Spain. The material from the prospective study consisted of cDNA or gDNA derived from T cells, B-cell-depleted T cells, or PBMCs. Subjects who had been exposed to COVID-19, were actively infected with it, or had recovered from it provided the deeply sampled blood TCRbeta repertoires that made up the dataset. The repertoires were released in a freely available public database meant as a resource for research on the immune response to SARS-CoV-2. The samples were drawn from the first 160 participants of the ongoing ImmuneRACE study and from over a thousand subjects provided by 6 global collaborators. A de-identified subject ID, COVID-19 status, age in years and sex were almost always included in the sample metadata. HLA class I and class II types, where available, came from metadata supplied by the sample provider rather than from assay-based typing. The research as a whole found: The quantity of clinical and demographic metadata differed by source and by participant and was supplied without curation.

TCRbeta CDR3 regions were amplified from genomic DNA using the immunoSEQ Assay, a bias-controlled multiplex PCR. The authors' pipeline ran thus. The number of nucleated cells in each sample was estimated by amplification of reference gene primers within the assay. To quantify the absolute abundance of each unique TCRbeta CDR3 rearrangement, sequence reads were collapsed and filtered. For each sample, productive Simpson clonality was calculated as the square root of Simpson's diversity index over productive rearrangements. The source is immuneACCESS, and TCRdb retained only in-frame sequences with V and J called. Part of the clones is not carried over; for the studies checked, unresolved V genes explain less than half of this, and the remainder is unexplained. V, J and clone size are taken as reported in that table, and D and trimming were inferred from the DNA itself. This sample has tens of thousands of clones in its table, and over 55% of those were observed once. Approximately 40% of the sample belongs to the ten largest clones.

Collaborating institutions collected whole blood in K2EDTA tubes following their own protocols. For TCRbeta analysis, collaborator samples were shipped as frozen whole blood, as isolated PBMCs, or as DNA extracted from either sample type. In the case of this clone: Its antigen is unknown. Per-base quality was not reported, and no clone a single base away is much larger than it.

The source is a woman aged 80 or over with acute or convalescent COVID-19. The sequencing input was peripheral blood.

The base sequence is TGTGCCAGCAGCCCCGAACAGGGCTTCACAGATACGCAGTATTTT. The translation is CASSPEQGFTDTQYF. In this chain, TRBV6-5 is recombined with TRBJ2-3, and the D gene may be TRBD1, 6 bases matching. The V end loses 6 bases and the J end loses 2 bases, and a stretch of 15 bases separates them. Including cysteine and phenylalanine, the CDR3 has 15 amino acids. CDR3 DNA is the only sequence kept; it has 45 bases, read in frame from the first base. CDR1 is given as MNHEY and CDR2 as SVGAGI, both from the germline V gene.